A selection of T cell receptor beta chains follows, all from one sample in a study of neurological immune-mediated disorders. TCRdb re-derived calls from the 5' RACE reads in MiXCR, one entry per CDR3 protein. The table lists more than 30,000 distinct CDR3 sequences, approximately 7% of them singletons. Sequencing was performed on CD4+ T cells from blood. The receptors were gathered from a man aged 50 or older in good health. CDR3s include the opening cysteine and the closing phenylalanine or tryptophan. D genes are given only for firm matches. Part of the rows lack a size; the others show once, few, many or a class for expanded clones.

>many|TRBJ1-3|TRBV27|15|TRBD1
TGTGCCAGCAGTGAAGGGGGCGTGCTTGGAAACACCATATATTTT
CASSEGGVLGNTIYF
>many|TRBJ1-5|TRBV2|16|-
TGTGCCAGCAGTGACTCCCGGGGCAGGGCGGGTCAGCCCCAGCATTTT
CASSDSRGRAGQPQHF
>many|TRBJ1-2|TRBV29-1|12|-
TGCAGCGCCGGGGAGCCGACGGGTGGCTACACCTTC
CSAGEPTGGYTF
>many|TRBJ2-2|TRBV5-1|15|TRBD1
TGCGCCAGCAGCTTGGCGACAGGGAGCACCGGGGAGCTGTTTTTT
CASSLATGSTGELFF
>many|TRBJ1-2|TRBV6-5|11|-
TGTGCCACCAGGGACCTCTATGGCTACACCTTC
CATRDLYGYTF
>-|TRBJ2-5|TRBV3-1|16|-
TGTGCCAGCAGTCAGTCCGGGACACCCATCCAAGAGAACCAGTACTTC
CASSQSGTPIQENQYF
>many|TRBJ2-1|TRBV5-1|16|-
TGCGCCAGCAGCTTGGGGTCGGATCTCTCCTACAATGAGCAGTTCTTC
CASSLGSDLSYNEQFF
>many|TRBJ2-1|TRBV6-5|15|-
TGTGCCAGCAGTGCGCGAAACAGGGCTTCAGATGAGCAGTTCTTC
CASSARNRASDEQFF
>many|TRBJ2-1|TRBV4-2|15|-
TGTGCCAGCAGCCAAGATTGGGGGTCCTACAATGAGCAGTTCTTC
CASSQDWGSYNEQFF
>many|TRBJ2-1|TRBV20-1|14|-
TGCAGCGGGATTAAGGTCCCACTTACCGATGAGCAGTTCTTC
CSGIKVPLTDEQFF
>many|TRBJ2-3|TRBV3-1|16|-
TGTGCCAGCAGCCAAGCTTCACTAAGAAGGGGAGATACGCAGTATTTT
CASSQASLRRGDTQYF
>many|TRBJ2-3|TRBV7-3|15|-
TGTGCCAGCAGCCCGACGGCCCTTAACACAGATACGCAGTATTTT
CASSPTALNTDTQYF
>many|TRBJ2-2|TRBV4-3|18|-
TGCGCCAGCAGCCAACCCGCAGGGGTGCGGACGAACACCGGGGAGCTGTTTTTT
CASSQPAGVRTNTGELFF
>many|TRBJ1-4|TRBV6-5|13|-
TGTGCCAGCAGTTACTCAATAGGAGGAAAACTGTTTTTT
CASSYSIGGKLFF
>many|TRBJ2-4|TRBV9|16|-
TGTGCCAGCAGCGTAGGGCAGGGTAGGACCAAAAACATTCAGTACTTC
CASSVGQGRTKNIQYF
>many|TRBJ2-1|TRBV5-1|14|TRBD2
TGCGCCAGCAGCTTGGGGACTAGCGGGTTTGAGCAGTTCTTC
CASSLGTSGFEQFF
>many|TRBJ1-2|TRBV9|18|TRBD1
TGTGCCAGCAGCAGAACGGGACAGGGGGATAATTTGGACTATGGCTACACCTTC
CASSRTGQGDNLDYGYTF
>many|TRBJ1-4|TRBV20-1|14|-
TGCAGTGCTAGCGACTACAGGGCTAATGAAAAACTGTTTTTT
CSASDYRANEKLFF
>many|TRBJ2-5|TRBV28|17|TRBD1
TGTGCCAGCAGTCCACCGGCCGGGACAGACGTGCAAGAGACCCAGTACTTC
CASSPPAGTDVQETQYF
>many|TRBJ2-5|TRBV20-1|16|-
TGCAGTGCTAGAAATGGGGACGGGATCAGGTTAGAGACCCAGTACTTC
CSARNGDGIRLETQYF
>many|TRBJ2-7|TRBV5-1|14|-
TGCGCCAGCAGCTTGGGACAGAGGGAGGTCGAGCAGTACTTC
CASSLGQREVEQYF
>many|TRBJ2-7|TRBV7-2|14|-
TGTGCCAGCAGCCGCCGCCGGGAATCCTACGAGCAGTACTTC
CASSRRRESYEQYF
>many|TRBJ2-1|TRBV20-1|13|TRBD2
TGCAGTGCTGAGCGGGAGGTCTACAATGAGCAGTTCTTC
CSAEREVYNEQFF
>-|TRBJ2-4|TRBV4-1|18|TRBD2
TGCGCCAGCAGCCTGGCAGGGACTAGCGGGAGGACCAAAAACATTCAGTACTTC
CASSLAGTSGRTKNIQYF
>once|TRBJ2-5|TRBV9|18|TRBD2
TGTGCCAGCAGCGGCGGACTAGCGGGAGTAGGGGCTACGGAGACCCAGTACTTC
CASSGGLAGVGATETQYF
>-|TRBJ2-7|TRBV29-1|13|-
TGCAGCGTTGCTACGGGGGGCTCCTACGAAAAGTACTTC
CSVATGGSYEKYF
>many|TRBJ1-1|TRBV7-2|14|-
TGTGCCAGCAGCTTGGGGACGTTGAACACTGAAGCTTTCTTT
CASSLGTLNTEAFF
>few|TRBJ2-2|TRBV12-3/TRBV12-4|15|-
TGTGCCAGCAGTACAAGACAGGCGAACACCGGGGAGCTGTTTTTT
CASSTRQANTGELFF
>many|TRBJ1-5|TRBV5-6|14|-
TGTGCCAGCAGCTTGGGACAAAATAATCAGCCCCAGCATTTT
CASSLGQNNQPQHF
>medium-sized|TRBJ2-1|TRBV28|17|TRBD2
TGTGCCAGCAGTTCTCCGACTAGCACACGCTCCTACAATGAGCAGTTCTTC
CASSSPTSTRSYNEQFF
>many|TRBJ2-7|TRBV7-9|17|TRBD2
TGTGCCAGCAGCCCCTCTCACTCTAGCGGGAACTCCCACGAGCAGTACTTC
CASSPSHSSGNSHEQYF
>many|TRBJ2-4|TRBV11-2|14|-
TGTGCCAGCAGCTTAGAGCCAGGCGGGAACATTCAGTACTTC
CASSLEPGGNIQYF
>many|TRBJ2-1|TRBV5-1|15|TRBD2
TGCGCCAGCAGCATTCTTACTAGCGGGAGCAATGAGCAGTTCTTC
CASSILTSGSNEQFF
>many|TRBJ2-2|TRBV7-2|13|-
TGTGCCAGCAGCTTTTTGGAGGCCGGGGAGCTGTTTTTT
CASSFLEAGELFF
>many|TRBJ2-7|TRBV5-1|15|-
TGCGCCAGCAGCTTGTATAGGGAAAGAGGAGGCGAGCAGTACTTC
CASSLYRERGGEQYF
>many|TRBJ2-3|TRBV7-9|13|TRBD2
TGTGCCAGCAGCTTGGGAGGGGCAGATACGCAGTATTTT
CASSLGGADTQYF
>-|TRBJ2-1|TRBV2|12|-
TGTGCCAGCATGGGGAGCCGGAGTGAGCAGTTCTTC
CASMGSRSEQFF
>once|TRBJ2-7|TRBV28|15|TRBD1
TGTGCCAGCAGAATTCAGGGGGCCGACCTGCGCGAGCAGTACTTC
CASRIQGADLREQYF
>many|TRBJ2-3|TRBV28|9|-
TGTGCCCCACCCGATACGCAGTATTTT
CAPPDTQYF
>-|TRBJ1-5|TRBV23-1|14|-
TGCGCCAGCAGTCATCGGGGGGGGGATCAGCCCCAGCATTTT
CASSHRGGDQPQHF
>many|TRBJ1-1|TRBV6-5|15|-
TGTGCCAGCAGTTACGAGCGTGCCAGGGGTGAAAAAACTTTCTTT
CASSYERARGEKTFF
>many|TRBJ2-7|TRBV20-1|14|TRBD1
TGCAGTGGGAGTGGGACAGGGATTTCCTACGAGCAGTACTTC
CSGSGTGISYEQYF
>many|TRBJ1-5|TRBV19|18|TRBD1
TGTGCCAGTAAACCTCGACAGGGATCTCCTTATAGCAATCAGCCCCAGCATTTT
CASKPRQGSPYSNQPQHF
>many|TRBJ2-5|TRBV7-2|14|-
TGTGCCAGCAGCTTGGATGCAGGGTTGGTGACCCAGTACTTC
CASSLDAGLVTQYF
>many|TRBJ1-6|TRBV5-1|16|-
TGCGCCAGCAGCTTGGCCCTGAGGGGAGGAAATTCACCCCTCCACTTT
CASSLALRGGNSPLHF